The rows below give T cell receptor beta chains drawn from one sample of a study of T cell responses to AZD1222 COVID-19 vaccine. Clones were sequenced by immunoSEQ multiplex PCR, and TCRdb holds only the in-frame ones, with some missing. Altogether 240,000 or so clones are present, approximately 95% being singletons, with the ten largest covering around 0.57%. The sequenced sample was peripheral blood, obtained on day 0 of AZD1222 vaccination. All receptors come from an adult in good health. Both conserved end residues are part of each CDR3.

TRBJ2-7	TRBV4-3	CASSQDLRVPGEQYF
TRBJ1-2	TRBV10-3	CAISRQGKGGYTF
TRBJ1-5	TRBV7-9	CASSTSGGSNQPQHF
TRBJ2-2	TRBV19	CASSIGPGVTGELFF
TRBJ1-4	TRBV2	CASSVEKLFF
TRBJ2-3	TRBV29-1	CSTDGRPSTDTQYF
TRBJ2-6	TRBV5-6	CASLGTQANVLTF
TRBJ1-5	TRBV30	CAWSKTGIDNQPQHF
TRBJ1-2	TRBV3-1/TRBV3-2	CASSPRGGPTNYGYTF
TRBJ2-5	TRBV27	CASSSSAWETQYF
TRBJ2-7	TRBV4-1	CASSQAASYEQYF
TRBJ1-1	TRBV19	CASSWGATEAFF
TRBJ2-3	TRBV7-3	CASSIGQGTDTQYF
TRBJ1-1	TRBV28	CASSLSDRSYRTEAFF
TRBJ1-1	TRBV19	CASSVTPGRGSKAFF
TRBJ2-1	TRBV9	CASSAGGSSYNEQFF
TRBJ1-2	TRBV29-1	CSVELDRVGGYTF
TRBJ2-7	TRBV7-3	CASSLWTAPSYEQYF
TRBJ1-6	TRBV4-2	CASSQGDRVSPLHF
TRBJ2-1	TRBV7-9	CASSSYRDRVRNEQFF
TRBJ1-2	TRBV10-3	CAISSWPPGQNILSTSYTF
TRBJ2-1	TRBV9	CASSPRGSGWGVGEQFF
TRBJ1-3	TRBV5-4	CASSLDGLSGNTIYF
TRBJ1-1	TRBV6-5	CASSGQREAFF
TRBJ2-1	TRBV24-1	CATSGQRGYNEQFF
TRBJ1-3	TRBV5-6	CASSDLGKAGNTIYF
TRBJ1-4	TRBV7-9	CASSLRTGGNEKLFF
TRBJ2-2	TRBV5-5	CASSLDRARTGELFF
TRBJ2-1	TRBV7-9	CASSSDVGRLNEQFF
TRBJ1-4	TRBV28	CASSSRGGSDEKLFF
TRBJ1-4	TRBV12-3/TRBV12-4	CASSGDHEKLFF